A single T cell receptor (beta chain) is shown here with its context. This entry is derived from a study of blood T cell repertoires in COVID-19. Across the study: Whether acute or convalescent, the COVID-19 samples came from the United States, Italy and Spain. Sources were T cells, B-cell-depleted T cells, or PBMCs; the material itself was cDNA or gDNA.

Per the authors' pipeline: From reference gene primer amplification, estimates of nucleated cell counts were derived. Some clones are missing from TCRdb's copy, which holds only in-frame ones; the method was immunoSEQ multiplex PCR. V, J and clone size are taken as reported in that table, and D and trimming were inferred from the DNA itself. The sample has approximately 350,000 clones; roughly 90% are singletons. Sequenced input: peripheral blood. This sequence originates from a young woman with COVID-19, enrolled during active disease.

The CDR3 nucleotides are TGCAGCGTTTACAGGGCCGACACTGAAGCTTTCTTT. This gives the protein CSVYRADTEAFF. The chain has TRBV29-1 and TRBJ1-1; perhaps TRBD1 as D (6 bases). Looked up from germline, CDR1 is SQVTM and CDR2 is ANQGSEA. The CDR3 spans 12 residues. V was shortened by 5 bases and J by 3 bases, with 10 bases between the two germline ends.